This entry concerns a single TCR beta chain. This CDR3 is built from 16 residues. Trimming stripped 5 bases from V and 1 base from J, with 17 bases between. Germline values: CDR1 SEHNR, CDR2 FQNEAQ (reference sequence). This sample is part of a study of blood T cell repertoires in COVID-19. Some clones are missing from TCRdb's copy, which holds only in-frame ones; the method was immunoSEQ multiplex PCR. The top ten clones hold about 1.2% of a sample with a few hundred thousand clones, 83% of them seen once. The TCR comes from a woman between 50 and 59 years old with acute or convalescent COVID-19. The chain couples TRBV7-9 to TRBJ1-1; tentative D call: TRBD1 (6 bases). The sequenced material came from peripheral blood. CDR3 protein: CASSEGQPGWNTEAFF. CDR3 DNA sequence: TGTGCCAGCAGCGAAGGACAGCCGGGGTGGAACACTGAAGCTTTCTTT.